The TCR beta chain described here comes from a study of cytomegalovirus exposure and HLA in healthy donors. V lost 5 bases and J lost 5, with 16 bases in between. Germline V lookup: CDR1 MNHNS, CDR2 SASEGT. The CDR3 covers 14 residues. Repertoires were generated with immunoSEQ multiplex PCR, while TCRdb's copy carries only in-frame clones and drops some. The sample lists roughly 120,000 clones, about 84% occurring once. The gene calls are TRBV6-1 and TRBJ2-7; tentatively, D is TRBD1 (6 bases). The sequence was obtained from a man between 18 and 29 years old in good health and CMV-seronegative. The sample taken for sequencing was PBMCs. Here the CDR3 DNA reads TGTGCCAGCAGTCTCACGTTGACAGGCCACGAGCAGTACTTC. Amino acid sequence: CASSLTLTGHEQYF.